The TCR beta chain under discussion was sequenced for a study of blood T cell repertoires in COVID-19. Study background: Samples of COVID-19 (acute and convalescent) were obtained from the United States, Italy and Spain.

As originally analysed: Amplification of reference gene primers provided the estimated nucleated cell counts. Sequenced by immunoSEQ multiplex PCR; TCRdb stores in-frame clones only, minus some. V and J calls and clone size are as listed in that table; D and trimming were resolved from the DNA. This table has approximately 40,000 clones, 88% appearing once. Germline lookup yields CDR1 KGHSH and CDR2 LQKENI. CDR3 length: 16 residues. V lost 0 bases to trimming and J lost 3 bases; unmatched junction nucleotides: 6. This TCR came from a human donor in a cohort sampled during active COVID-19. The sequenced sample was peripheral blood. The chain has TRBV18 and TRBJ2-7; 9 nucleotides match TRBD1. The CDR3 sequence: CASSPPSGQGSYEQYF. In DNA form, the CDR3 reads TGTGCCAGCTCACCACCGTCGGGACAGGGAAGCTACGAGCAGTACTTC.